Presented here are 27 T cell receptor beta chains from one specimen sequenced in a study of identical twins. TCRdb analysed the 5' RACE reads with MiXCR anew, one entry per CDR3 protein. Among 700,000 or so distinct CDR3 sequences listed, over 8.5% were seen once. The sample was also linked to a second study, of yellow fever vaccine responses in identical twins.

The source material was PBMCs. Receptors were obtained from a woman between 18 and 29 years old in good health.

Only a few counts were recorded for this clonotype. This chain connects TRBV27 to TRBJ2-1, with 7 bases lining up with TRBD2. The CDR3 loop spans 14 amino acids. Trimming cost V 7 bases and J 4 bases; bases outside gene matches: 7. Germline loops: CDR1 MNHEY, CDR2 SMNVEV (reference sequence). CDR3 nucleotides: TGTGCCAGCACTTCCCTAGCGGCGTACAATGAGCAGTTCTTC. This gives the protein CASTSLAAYNEQFF.

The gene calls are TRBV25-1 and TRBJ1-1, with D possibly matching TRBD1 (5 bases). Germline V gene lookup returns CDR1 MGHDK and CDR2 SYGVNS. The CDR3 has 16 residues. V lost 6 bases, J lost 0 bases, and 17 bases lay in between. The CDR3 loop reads CASSPLDSRVNTEAFF. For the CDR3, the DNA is TGTGCCAGCAGCCCCCTCGACAGCAGGGTGAACACTGAAGCTTTCTTT.

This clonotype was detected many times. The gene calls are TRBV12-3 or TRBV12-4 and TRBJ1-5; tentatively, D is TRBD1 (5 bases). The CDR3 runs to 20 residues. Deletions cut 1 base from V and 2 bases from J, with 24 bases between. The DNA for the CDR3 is TGTGCCAGCAGTTTAGAATGGGGGAGAGGCGAAGGTGGAGGCAATCAGCCCCAGCATTTT. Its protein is CASSLEWGRGEGGGNQPQHF.

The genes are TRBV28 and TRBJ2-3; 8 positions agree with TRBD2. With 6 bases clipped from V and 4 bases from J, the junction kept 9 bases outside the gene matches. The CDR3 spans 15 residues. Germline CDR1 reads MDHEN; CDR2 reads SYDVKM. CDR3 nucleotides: TGTGCCAGCAGCCCTGCGGCGGGAGGACCAGATACGCAGTATTTT. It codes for CASSPAAGGPDTQYF.

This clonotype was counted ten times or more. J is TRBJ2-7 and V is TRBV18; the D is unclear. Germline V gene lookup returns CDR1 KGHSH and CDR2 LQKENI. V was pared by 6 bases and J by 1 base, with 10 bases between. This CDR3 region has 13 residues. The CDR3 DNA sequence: TGTGCCAGCTCCCCGAGACAATCCTACGAGCAGTACTTC. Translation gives CASSPRQSYEQYF.

CDR3 bases: TGTGCCAGCACTCTTGTGAGGGGGGACTACAATGAGCAGTTCTTC. Translated: CASTLVRGDYNEQFF. J is TRBJ2-1 and V is TRBV12-3 or TRBV12-4; the D call may be TRBD1 or TRBD2 (6 bases each). Trimming pared 7 bases from V and 3 bases from J, leaving 16 bases between. This CDR3 is built from 15 residues.

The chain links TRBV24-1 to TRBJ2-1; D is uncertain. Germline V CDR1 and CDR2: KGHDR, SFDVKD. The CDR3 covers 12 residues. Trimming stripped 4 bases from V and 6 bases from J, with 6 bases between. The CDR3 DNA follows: TGTGCCACCAGTGAGAGCACCAATGAGCAGTTCTTC. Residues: CATSESTNEQFF.

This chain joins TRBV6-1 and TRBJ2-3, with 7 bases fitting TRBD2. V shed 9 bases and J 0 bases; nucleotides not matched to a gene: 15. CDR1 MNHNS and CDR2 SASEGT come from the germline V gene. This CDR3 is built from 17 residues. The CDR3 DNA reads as TGTGCCAGTCCGGAGGTCCCTAGCGGCCTTAGCACAGATACGCAGTATTTT. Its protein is CASPEVPSGLSTDTQYF.

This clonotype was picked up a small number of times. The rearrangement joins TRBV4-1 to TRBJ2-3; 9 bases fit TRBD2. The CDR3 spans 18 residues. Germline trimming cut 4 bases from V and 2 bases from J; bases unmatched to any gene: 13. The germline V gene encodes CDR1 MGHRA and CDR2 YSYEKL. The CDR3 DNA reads TGCGCCAGCAGCCGGTTGGTGGTGGTAGCGGGGGACACAGATACGCAGTATTTT. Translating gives CASSRLVVVAGDTDTQYF.

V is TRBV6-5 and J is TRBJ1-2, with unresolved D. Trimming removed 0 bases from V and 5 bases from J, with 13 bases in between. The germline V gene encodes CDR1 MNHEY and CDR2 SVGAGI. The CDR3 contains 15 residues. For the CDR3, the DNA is TGTGCCAGCAGTTACTCGCGGTCAGGAGGATATGGCTACACCTTC. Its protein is CASSYSRSGGYGYTF.

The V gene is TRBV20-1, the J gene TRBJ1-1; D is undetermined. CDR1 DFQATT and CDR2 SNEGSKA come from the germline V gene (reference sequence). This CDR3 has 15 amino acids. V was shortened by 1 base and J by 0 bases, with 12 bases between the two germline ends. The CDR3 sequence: CSARAVKVLNTEAFF. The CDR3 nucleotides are TGCAGTGCTAGAGCCGTGAAGGTCTTGAACACTGAAGCTTTCTTT.

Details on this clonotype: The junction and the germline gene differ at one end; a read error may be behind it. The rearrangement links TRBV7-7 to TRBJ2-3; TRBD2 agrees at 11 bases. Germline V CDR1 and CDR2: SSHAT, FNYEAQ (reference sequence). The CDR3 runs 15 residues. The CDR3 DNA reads TGTGCTAGCAGCTGGGGACTAGCGGGCACAGATACGCAGTATTTT. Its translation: CASSWGLAGTDTQYF.

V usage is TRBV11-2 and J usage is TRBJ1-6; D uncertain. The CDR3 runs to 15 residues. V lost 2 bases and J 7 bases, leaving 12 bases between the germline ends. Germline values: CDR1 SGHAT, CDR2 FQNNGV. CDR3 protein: CASSLPGRKNSPLHF. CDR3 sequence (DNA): TGTGCCAGCAGCTTACCAGGACGGAAAAATTCACCCCTCCACTTT.

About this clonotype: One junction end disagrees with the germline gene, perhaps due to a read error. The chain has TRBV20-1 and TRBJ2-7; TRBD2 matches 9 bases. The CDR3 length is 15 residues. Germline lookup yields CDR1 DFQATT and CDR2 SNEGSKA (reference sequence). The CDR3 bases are TGCAGTGCTAGACAATTAGCGGGAGTCATGTACGAGCAGAACTTC. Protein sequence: CSARQLAGVMYEQNF.

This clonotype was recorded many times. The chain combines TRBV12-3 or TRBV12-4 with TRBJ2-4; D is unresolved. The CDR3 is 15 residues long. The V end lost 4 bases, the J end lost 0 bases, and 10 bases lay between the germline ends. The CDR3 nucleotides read TGTGCCAGCAGTTCCGACCTAATAGCCAAAAACATTCAGTACTTC. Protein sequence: CASSSDLIAKNIQYF.

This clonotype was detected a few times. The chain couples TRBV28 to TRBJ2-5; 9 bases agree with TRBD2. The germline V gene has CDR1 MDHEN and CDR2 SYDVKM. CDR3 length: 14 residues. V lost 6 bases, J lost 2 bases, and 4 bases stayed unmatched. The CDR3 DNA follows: TGTGCCAGCAGGTCGGCGGGAGGGCAAGAGACCCAGTACTTC. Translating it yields CASRSAGGQETQYF.

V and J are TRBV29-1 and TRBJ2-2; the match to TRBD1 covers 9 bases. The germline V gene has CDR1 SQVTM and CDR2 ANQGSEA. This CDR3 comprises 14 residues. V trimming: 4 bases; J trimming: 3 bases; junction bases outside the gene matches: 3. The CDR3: CSVAWTGDTGELFF. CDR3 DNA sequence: TGCAGCGTTGCCTGGACAGGGGACACCGGGGAGCTGTTTTTT.

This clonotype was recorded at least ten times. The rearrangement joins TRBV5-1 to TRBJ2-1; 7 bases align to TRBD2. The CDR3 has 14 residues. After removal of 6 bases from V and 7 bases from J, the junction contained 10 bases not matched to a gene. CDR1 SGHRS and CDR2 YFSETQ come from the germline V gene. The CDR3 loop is CASTSKFSGNEQFF. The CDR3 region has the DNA TGCGCCAGCACCTCAAAATTTAGCGGGAATGAGCAGTTCTTC.

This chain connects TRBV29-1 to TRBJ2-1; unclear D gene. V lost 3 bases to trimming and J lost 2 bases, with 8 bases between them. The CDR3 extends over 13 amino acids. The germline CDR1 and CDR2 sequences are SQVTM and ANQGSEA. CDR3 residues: CSVEAVTYNEQFF. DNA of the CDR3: TGCAGCGTTGAGGCGGTTACCTACAATGAGCAGTTCTTC.

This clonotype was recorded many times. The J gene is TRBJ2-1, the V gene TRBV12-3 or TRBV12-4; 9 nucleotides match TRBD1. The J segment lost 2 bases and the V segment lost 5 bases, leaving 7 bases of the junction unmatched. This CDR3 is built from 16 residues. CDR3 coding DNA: TGTGCCAGCAGTAGACGCGGGGACAGGGCCTACAATGAGCAGTTCTTC. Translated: CASSRRGDRAYNEQFF.

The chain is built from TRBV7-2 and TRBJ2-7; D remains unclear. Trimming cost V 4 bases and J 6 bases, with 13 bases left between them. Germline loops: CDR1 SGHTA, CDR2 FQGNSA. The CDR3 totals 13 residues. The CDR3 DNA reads TGTGCCAGCAGCTGGAACAGCTTGGGCGAGCAGTACTTC. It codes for CASSWNSLGEQYF.

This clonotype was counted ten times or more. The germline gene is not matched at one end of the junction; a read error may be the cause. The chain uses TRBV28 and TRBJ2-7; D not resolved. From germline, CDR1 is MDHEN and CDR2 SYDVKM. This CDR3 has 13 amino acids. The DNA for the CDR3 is TGCGCCAGCAGCTTCCCAGGTGCCTACGAGCAGTACTTC. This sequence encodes CASSFPGAYEQYF.

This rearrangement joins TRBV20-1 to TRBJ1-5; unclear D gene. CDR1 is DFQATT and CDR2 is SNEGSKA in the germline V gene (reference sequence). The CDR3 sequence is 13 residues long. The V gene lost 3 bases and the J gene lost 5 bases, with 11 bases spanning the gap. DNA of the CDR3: TGCAGTGCTAGTCAGTCTGTGGATCAGCCCCAGCATTTT. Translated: CSASQSVDQPQHF.

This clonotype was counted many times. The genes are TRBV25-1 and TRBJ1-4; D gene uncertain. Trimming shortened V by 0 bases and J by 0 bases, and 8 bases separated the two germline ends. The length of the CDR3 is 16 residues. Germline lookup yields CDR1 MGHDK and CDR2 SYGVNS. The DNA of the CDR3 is TGTGCCAGCAGTGAATATATCCCCGCAACTAATGAAAAACTGTTTTTT. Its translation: CASSEYIPATNEKLFF.

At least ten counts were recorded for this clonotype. The CDR3 region has the DNA TGCGCCAGCAGCTTAAACACCCTACAGGGCTACGAGCAGTACTTC. Encoded protein: CASSLNTLQGYEQYF. This rearrangement joins TRBV5-1 to TRBJ2-7; D may be TRBD1 (6 bases). Germline V gene sequence: CDR1 SGHRS, CDR2 YFSETQ. The CDR3 runs 15 residues. The germline V and J ends were trimmed by 2 bases and 3 bases, with 15 bases remaining between them.

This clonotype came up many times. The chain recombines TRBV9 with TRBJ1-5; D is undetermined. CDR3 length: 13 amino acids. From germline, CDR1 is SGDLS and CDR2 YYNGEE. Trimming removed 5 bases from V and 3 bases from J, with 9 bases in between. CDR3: CASSQWANQPQHF. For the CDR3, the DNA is TGTGCCAGCAGTCAGTGGGCCAATCAGCCCCAGCATTTT.

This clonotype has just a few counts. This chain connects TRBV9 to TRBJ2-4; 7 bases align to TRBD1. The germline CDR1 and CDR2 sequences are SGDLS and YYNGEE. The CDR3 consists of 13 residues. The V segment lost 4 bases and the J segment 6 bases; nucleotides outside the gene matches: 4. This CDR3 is CASSTRTGNIQYF. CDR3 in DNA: TGTGCCAGCAGCACCCGGACAGGAAACATTCAGTACTTC.